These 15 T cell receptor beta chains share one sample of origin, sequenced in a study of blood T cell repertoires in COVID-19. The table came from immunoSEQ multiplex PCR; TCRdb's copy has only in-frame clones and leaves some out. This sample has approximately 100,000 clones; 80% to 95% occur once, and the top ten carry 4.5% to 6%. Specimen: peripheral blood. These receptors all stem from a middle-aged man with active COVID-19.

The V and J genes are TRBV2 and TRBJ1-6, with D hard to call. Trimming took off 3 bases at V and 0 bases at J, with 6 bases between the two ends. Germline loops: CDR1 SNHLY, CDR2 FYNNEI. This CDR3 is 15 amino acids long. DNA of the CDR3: TGTGCCAGCAGTGAGACACTCTCCTATAATTCACCCCTCCACTTT. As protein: CASSETLSYNSPLHF.

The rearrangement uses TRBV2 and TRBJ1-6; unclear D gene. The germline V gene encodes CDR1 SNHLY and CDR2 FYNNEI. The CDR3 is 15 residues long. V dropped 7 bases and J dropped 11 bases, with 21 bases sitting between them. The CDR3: CASTRASLRRTPLHF. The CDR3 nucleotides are TGTGCCAGCACCAGAGCTTCTCTAAGGCGGACACCCCTCCACTTT. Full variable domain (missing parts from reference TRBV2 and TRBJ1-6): EPEVTQTPSHQVTQMGQEVILRCVPISNHLYFYWYRQILGQKVEFLVSFYNNEISEKSEIFDDQFSVERPDGSNFTLKIRSTKLEDSAMYFCASTRASLRRTPLHFGNGTRLTVT.

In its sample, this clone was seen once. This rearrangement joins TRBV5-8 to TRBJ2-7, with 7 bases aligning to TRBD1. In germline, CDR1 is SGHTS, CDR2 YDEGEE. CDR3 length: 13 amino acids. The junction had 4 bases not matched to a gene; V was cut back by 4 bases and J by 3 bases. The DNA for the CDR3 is TGTGCCAGCAGCCCGGGACAGTTCTACGAGCAGTACTTC. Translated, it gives CASSPGQFYEQYF.

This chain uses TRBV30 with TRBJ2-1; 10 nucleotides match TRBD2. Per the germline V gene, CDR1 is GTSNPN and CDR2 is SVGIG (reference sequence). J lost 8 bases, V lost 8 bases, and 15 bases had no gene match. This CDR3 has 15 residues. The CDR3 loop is CAGSILAGPGDEQFF. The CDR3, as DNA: TGTGCCGGATCGATACTAGCGGGACCGGGCGATGAGCAGTTCTTC. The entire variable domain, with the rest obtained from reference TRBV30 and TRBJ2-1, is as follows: SQTIHQWPATLVQPVGSPLSLECTVEGTSNPNLYWYRQAAGRGLQLLFYSVGIGQISSEVPQNLSASRPQDRQFILSSKKLLLSDSGFYLCAGSILAGPGDEQFFGPGTRLTVL.

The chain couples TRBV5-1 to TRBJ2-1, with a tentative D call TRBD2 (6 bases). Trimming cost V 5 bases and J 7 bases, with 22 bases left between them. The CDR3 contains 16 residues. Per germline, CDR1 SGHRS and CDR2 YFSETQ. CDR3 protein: CASSSHTMSGGNEQFF. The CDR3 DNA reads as TGCGCCAGCAGTTCTCATACCATGAGCGGAGGGAATGAGCAGTTCTTC.

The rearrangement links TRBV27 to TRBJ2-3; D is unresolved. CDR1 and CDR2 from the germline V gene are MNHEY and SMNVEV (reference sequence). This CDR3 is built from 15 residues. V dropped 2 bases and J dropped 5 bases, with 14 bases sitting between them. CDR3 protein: CASSLRMVGGDTQYF. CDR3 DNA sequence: TGTGCCAGCAGTTTAAGGATGGTAGGCGGAGATACGCAGTATTTT.

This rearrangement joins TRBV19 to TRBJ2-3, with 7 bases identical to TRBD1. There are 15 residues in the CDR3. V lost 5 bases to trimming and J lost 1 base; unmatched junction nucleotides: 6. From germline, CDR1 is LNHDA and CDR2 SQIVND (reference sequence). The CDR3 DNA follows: TGTGCCAGTAGTGAGGGGGCGAGGGGCACAGATACGCAGTATTTT. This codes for CASSEGARGTDTQYF.

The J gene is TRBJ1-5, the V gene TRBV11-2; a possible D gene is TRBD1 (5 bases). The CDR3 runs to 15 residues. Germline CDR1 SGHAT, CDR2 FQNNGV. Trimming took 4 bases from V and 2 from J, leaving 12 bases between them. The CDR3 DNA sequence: TGTGCCAGCAGCTCGGCTGGGGGGGGCAATCAGCCCCAGCATTTT. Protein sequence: CASSSAGGGNQPQHF. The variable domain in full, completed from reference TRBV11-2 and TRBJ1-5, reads EAGVAQSPRYKIIEKRQSVAFWCNPISGHATLYWYQQILGQGPKLLIQFQNNGVVDDSQLPKDRFSAERLKGVDSTLKIQPAKLEDSAVYLCASSSAGGGNQPQHFGDGTRLSIL.

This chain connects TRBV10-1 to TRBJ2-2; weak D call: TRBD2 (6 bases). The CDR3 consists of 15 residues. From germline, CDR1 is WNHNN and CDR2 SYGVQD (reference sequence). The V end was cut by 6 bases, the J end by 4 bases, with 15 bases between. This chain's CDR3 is CASSAGFGVTGELFF. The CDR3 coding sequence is TGCGCCAGCAGCGCGGGGTTCGGGGTCACCGGGGAGCTGTTTTTT.

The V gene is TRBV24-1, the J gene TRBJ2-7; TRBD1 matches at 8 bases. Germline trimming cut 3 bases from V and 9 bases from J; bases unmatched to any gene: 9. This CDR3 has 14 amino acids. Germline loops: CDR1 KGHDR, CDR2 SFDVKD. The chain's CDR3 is CATSDLHGQGVQYF. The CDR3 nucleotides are TGTGCCACCAGTGATCTCCATGGACAGGGAGTGCAGTACTTC.

The CDR3 protein is CASSLMAAKNQPQHF. The CDR3 region has the DNA TGTGCCAGCAGTTTAATGGCCGCCAAAAATCAGCCCCAGCATTTT. The V gene is TRBV28, the J gene TRBJ1-5; D gene uncertain. The V end lost 2 bases, the J end lost 4 bases, and 12 bases lay between the germline ends. CDR3 size: 15 residues. Germline V gene sequence: CDR1 MDHEN, CDR2 SYDVKM.

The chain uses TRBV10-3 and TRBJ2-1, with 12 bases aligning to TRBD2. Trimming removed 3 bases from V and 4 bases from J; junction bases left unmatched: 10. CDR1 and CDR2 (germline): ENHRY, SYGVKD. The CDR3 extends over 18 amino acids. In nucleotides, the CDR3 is TGTGCCATCAGTGATCTGACTAGCGGGAGACACGGGTACAATGAGCAGTTCTTC. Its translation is CAISDLTSGRHGYNEQFF.

This CDR3 reads CASRPGLRLNEQFF. The CDR3 DNA reads as TGTGCCAGCAGACCGGGACTTCGTCTCAATGAGCAGTTCTTC. The chain employs TRBV2 and TRBJ2-1; D is possibly TRBD2 (6 bases). CDR3 length: 14 residues. Germline V CDR1 and CDR2: SNHLY, FYNNEI. Trimming removed 6 bases from V and 6 bases from J, with 15 bases in between.

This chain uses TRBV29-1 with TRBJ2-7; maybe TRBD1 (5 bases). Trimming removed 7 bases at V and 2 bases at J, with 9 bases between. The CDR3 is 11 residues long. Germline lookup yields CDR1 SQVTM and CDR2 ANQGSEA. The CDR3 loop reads CSGAQAYEQYF. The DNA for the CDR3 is TGCAGCGGGGCACAGGCCTACGAGCAGTACTTC.

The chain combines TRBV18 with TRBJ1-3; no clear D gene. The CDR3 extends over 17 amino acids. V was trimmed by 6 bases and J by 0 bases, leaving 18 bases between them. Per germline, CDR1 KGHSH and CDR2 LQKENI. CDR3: CASSPRQSLSSGNTIYF. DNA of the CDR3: TGTGCCAGCTCCCCGCGGCAGTCCTTAAGCTCTGGAAACACCATATATTTT.